This T cell receptor beta chain originates from a study of blood T cell repertoires in COVID-19. Study details: From the United States, Italy and Spain came samples of acute and convalescent COVID-19.

Germline lookup yields CDR1 MNHEY and CDR2 SVGAGI. V gave up 6 bases and J gave up 1 base; unmatched junction bases: 5. CDR3 length: 14 residues. Sequencing used immunoSEQ multiplex PCR; TCRdb keeps in-frame clones, though not all of them. The sample comprises 80,000 to 95,000 clones, 87% of which are singletons, and about a sixth rests with the top ten. The clonotype comes from a human donor in a cohort sampled during active COVID-19. The sample consisted of peripheral blood. This chain connects TRBV6-5 to TRBJ2-5; 7 nucleotides line up with TRBD1. CDR3 sequence (DNA): TGTGCCAGCAGCTTAACAGGGGCCCAAGAGACCCAGTACTTC. Amino acid sequence: CASSLTGAQETQYF.